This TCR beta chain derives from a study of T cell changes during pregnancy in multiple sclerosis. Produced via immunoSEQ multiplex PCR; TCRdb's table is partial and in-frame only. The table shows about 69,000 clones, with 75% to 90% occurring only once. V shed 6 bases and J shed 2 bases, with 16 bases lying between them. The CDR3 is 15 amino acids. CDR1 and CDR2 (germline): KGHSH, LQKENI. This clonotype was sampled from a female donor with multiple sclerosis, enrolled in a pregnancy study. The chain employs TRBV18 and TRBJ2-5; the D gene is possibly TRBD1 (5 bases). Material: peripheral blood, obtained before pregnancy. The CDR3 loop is CASSPGSGSQETQYF. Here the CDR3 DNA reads TGTGCCAGCTCGCCTGGTTCAGGGTCACAAGAGACCCAGTACTTC. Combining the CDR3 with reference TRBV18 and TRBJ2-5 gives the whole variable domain NAGVMQNPRHLVRRRGQEARLRCSPMKGHSHVYWYRQLPEEGLKFMVYLQKENIIDESGMPKERFSAEFPKEGPSILRIQQVVRGDSAAYFCASSPGSGSQETQYFGPGTRLLVL.